A single sample gave rise to the 18 T cell receptor beta chains below, sequenced in a study of somatic mutations in cytotoxic T cells in rheumatoid arthritis. Profiled with immunoSEQ multiplex PCR; TCRdb holds only in-frame clones, not every one. The sample has under 15,000 clones, nearly 80% seen once. The sample was CD8+ T cells sorted from blood. These receptors all stem from an adult with rheumatoid arthritis.

The chain couples TRBV7-9 to TRBJ2-5; 8 bases map to TRBD1. V lost 10 bases, J lost 4 bases, and 8 bases stayed unmatched. This CDR3 comprises 13 residues. Germline CDR1 SEHNR, CDR2 FQNEAQ (reference sequence). CDR3 in amino acids: CATGDRGRETQYF. In nucleotides, the CDR3 is TGTGCCACCGGAGACAGGGGACGAGAGACCCAGTACTTC.

The rearrangement links TRBV7-9 to TRBJ1-2, with D uncertain. V was trimmed by 5 bases and J by 4 bases, leaving 11 bases between them. Germline V CDR1 and CDR2: SEHNR, FQNEAQ (reference sequence). The length of the CDR3 is 13 residues. The CDR3 DNA follows: TGTGCCAGCAGCCCGACCGAGGCCTATGGCTACACCTTC. Its protein is CASSPTEAYGYTF.

A single count supports this clone. An end of the junction does not agree with germline; a read error may underlie this. The chain couples TRBV14 to TRBJ2-5, with 7 bases fitting TRBD1. The CDR3 has 16 residues. Germline CDR1 is SGHDN and CDR2 is FVKESK. The CDR3 region is CASSQVGTAYQETRYF. CDR3 nucleotide sequence: TGTGCCAGCAGCCAAGTGGGGACAGCCTACCAAGAGACCCGGTACTTC.

J is TRBJ2-3 and V is TRBV7-3; 8 bases map to TRBD1. Unmatched junction bases numbered 11, after V lost 4 bases and J lost 2 bases. This CDR3 has 17 amino acids. CDR1 and CDR2 (germline): SGHTA, FQGTGA. CDR3 protein: CASSSLTGGRDTDTQYF. The CDR3 region has the DNA TGTGCCAGCAGCTCCCTAACAGGGGGTCGGGACACAGATACGCAGTATTTT.

The chain joins TRBV7-9 to TRBJ2-3; D is unclear. The CDR3 length is 12 residues. Germline values: CDR1 SEHNR, CDR2 FQNEAQ (reference sequence). V shed 4 bases and J shed 6 bases, with 8 bases lying between them. The CDR3 nucleotides are TGTGCCAGCAGCTACGGGTCGGATACGCAGTATTTT. Translating it yields CASSYGSDTQYF.

The V and J genes are TRBV11-3 and TRBJ2-1, with D maybe TRBD2 (6 bases). The germline V gene has CDR1 SGHNT and CDR2 YENEEA. With 1 base removed from V and 2 bases from J, the gap between germline ends came to 6 bases. The CDR3 runs 14 residues. The CDR3: CASSLAGAYNEQFF. In DNA form, the CDR3 reads TGTGCCAGCAGCTTAGCGGGGGCCTACAATGAGCAGTTCTTC.

The chain joins TRBV29-1 to TRBJ2-7; tentatively, D is TRBD1 or TRBD2 (7 bases each). The CDR3 has 16 residues. The germline CDR1 and CDR2 sequences are SQVTM and ANQGSEA. Trimming pared 3 bases from V and 0 bases from J, leaving 18 bases between. CDR3 protein: CSVDDGGTVGSYEQYF. The DNA for the CDR3 is TGCAGCGTTGACGACGGGGGGACAGTCGGCTCCTACGAGCAGTACTTC.

The chain recombines TRBV2 with TRBJ1-5, with no clear D. V lost 3 bases, J lost 7 bases, and 16 bases lay in between. The germline V gene encodes CDR1 SNHLY and CDR2 FYNNEI. This CDR3 spans 15 amino acids. CDR3 residues: CASSDISEWRQPQHF. CDR3 coding DNA: TGTGCCAGCAGTGACATTTCCGAGTGGCGGCAGCCCCAGCATTTT.

This chain joins TRBV7-9 and TRBJ2-5; TRBD1 might be the D (6 bases). Germline loops: CDR1 SEHNR, CDR2 FQNEAQ (reference sequence). V lost 6 bases to trimming and J lost 1 base, with 12 bases between them. The CDR3 covers 14 residues. The CDR3 spells CASRKGVLQETQYF. The CDR3, as DNA: TGTGCCAGCAGGAAGGGGGTACTCCAAGAGACCCAGTACTTC.

The genes are TRBV6-4 and TRBJ2-6; the match to TRBD1 covers 9 bases. From germline, CDR1 is MRHNA and CDR2 SNTAGT. V gave up 4 bases and J gave up 0 bases; unmatched junction bases: 1. CDR3 length: 16 amino acids. CDR3 sequence: CASSVTGGSGANVLTF. The CDR3 nucleotides are TGTGCCAGCAGTGTGACAGGGGGCTCTGGGGCCAACGTCCTGACTTTC.

The chain joins TRBV9 to TRBJ2-1, with D uncertain. Germline lookup yields CDR1 SGDLS and CDR2 YYNGEE. The CDR3 sequence is 13 residues long. V was pared by 4 bases and J by 5 bases, with 10 bases between. The CDR3 is CASSSSPHNEQFF. Here the CDR3 DNA reads TGTGCCAGCAGCTCGAGCCCCCACAATGAGCAGTTCTTC.

This chain connects TRBV13 to TRBJ2-1, with D perhaps TRBD1 (5 bases). The CDR3 totals 13 residues. CDR1 and CDR2 (germline): PRHDT, FYEKMQ (reference sequence). V lost 3 bases, J lost 6 bases, and 9 bases lay in between. In nucleotides, the CDR3 is TGTGCCAGCAGCTTCGAAGGGGTCAATGAGCAGTTCTTC. It specifies CASSFEGVNEQFF. Full variable domain (rest looked up from reference TRBV13 and TRBJ2-1): AAGVIQSPRHLIKEKRETATLKCYPIPRHDTVYWYQQGPGQDPQFLISFYEKMQSDKGSIPDRFSAQQFSDYHSELNMSSLELGDSALYFCASSFEGVNEQFFGPGTRLTVL.

The rearrangement uses TRBV5-1 and TRBJ2-3; TRBD2 might be the D (5 bases). There are 13 residues in the CDR3. The V end was cut by 5 bases, the J end by 6 bases, with 13 bases between. CDR1 SGHRS and CDR2 YFSETQ come from the germline V gene. The CDR3 reads CASRDSSRDTQYF. In nucleotides, the CDR3 is TGCGCCAGCAGGGACTCCTCCCGGGATACGCAGTATTTT.

The chain has TRBV6-4 and TRBJ2-1, with 10 bases identical to TRBD2. Germline values: CDR1 MRHNA, CDR2 SNTAGT. V lost 0 bases and J lost 2; bases outside the gene matches: 1. This CDR3 comprises 16 residues. The CDR3 nucleotides are TGTGCCAGCAGTGACTCTACTAGCGGGACCTACAATGAGCAGTTCTTC. This gives the protein CASSDSTSGTYNEQFF.

This clone showed up just a few times. The chain has TRBV4-1 and TRBJ1-1; D gene ambiguous. V was shortened by 4 bases and J by 2 bases, with 11 bases between the two germline ends. Germline CDR1 reads MGHRA; CDR2 reads YSYEKL. The CDR3 has 14 amino acids. The CDR3 sequence is CASSLRAGNTEAFF. CDR3 bases: TGCGCCAGCAGCCTAAGGGCAGGCAACACTGAAGCTTTCTTT.

The chain is built from TRBV6-4 and TRBJ1-5; TRBD1 aligns across 7 bases. CDR1 is MRHNA, CDR2 SNTAGT, per germline. V lost 4 bases and J lost 6; bases outside the gene matches: 9. The CDR3 covers 15 residues. The CDR3: CASSADSSGGQPQHF. For the CDR3, the DNA is TGTGCCAGCAGTGCCGACTCTTCAGGGGGTCAGCCCCAGCATTTT.

This clone is a singleton in its sample. V usage is TRBV12-5 and J usage is TRBJ2-1; the match to TRBD1 covers 7 bases. V lost 5 bases, J lost 0 bases, and 10 bases stayed unmatched. The length of the CDR3 is 17 residues. Germline V gene data show CDR1 as LGHNT and CDR2 as FRNRAP. CDR3 in amino acids: CASGAPTGSVSYNEQFF. CDR3 DNA: TGTGCTAGTGGTGCCCCGACAGGGTCGGTCTCCTACAATGAGCAGTTCTTC.

The chain recombines TRBV28 with TRBJ1-5; D is unresolved. This CDR3 has 13 amino acids. From germline, CDR1 is MDHEN and CDR2 SYDVKM. V gave up 5 bases and J gave up 5 bases, with 10 bases separating them. In DNA, the CDR3 is TGTGCCAGCAGTCCCGGCGGTTATCAGCCCCAGCATTTT. This translates into CASSPGGYQPQHF. The full variable domain, completed using reference TRBV28 and TRBJ1-5, is DVKVTQSSRYLVKRTGEKVFLECVQDMDHENMFWYRQDPGLGLRLIYFSYDVKMKEKGDIPEGYSVSREKKERFSLILESASTNQTSMYLCASSPGGYQPQHFGDGTRLSIL.